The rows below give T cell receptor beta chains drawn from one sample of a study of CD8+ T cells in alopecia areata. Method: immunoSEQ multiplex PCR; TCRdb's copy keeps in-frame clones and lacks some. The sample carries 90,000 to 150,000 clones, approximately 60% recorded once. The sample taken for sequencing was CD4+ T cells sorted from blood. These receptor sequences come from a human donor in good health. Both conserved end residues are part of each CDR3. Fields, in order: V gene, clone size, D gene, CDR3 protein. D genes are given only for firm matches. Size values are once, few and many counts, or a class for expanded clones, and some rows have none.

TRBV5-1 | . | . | CASSLAGGSGQPQHF
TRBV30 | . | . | CAWSLAQGGANVLTF
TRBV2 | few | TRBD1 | CARRAGTGVYGYTF
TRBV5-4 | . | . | CASSKGRGTEAFF
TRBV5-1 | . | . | CASSPGDNNGYTF
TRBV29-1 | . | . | CSGGPTKETQYF
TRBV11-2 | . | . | CASSLDQEQYF
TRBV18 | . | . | CASSRGTGEETQYF
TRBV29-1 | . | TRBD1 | CSVETGQREKLFF
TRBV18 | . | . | CASSSTGANVLTF
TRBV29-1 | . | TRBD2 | CSAGGTSISAYNEQFF
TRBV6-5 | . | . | CASSYLRSDYNSPLHF
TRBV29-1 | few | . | CSVAEGRVTDTQYF
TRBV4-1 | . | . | CASSQEGNAGDYGYTF
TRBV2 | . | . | CASSPGGGPQETQYF
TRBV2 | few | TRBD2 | CASSEWGSGGSYNEQFF